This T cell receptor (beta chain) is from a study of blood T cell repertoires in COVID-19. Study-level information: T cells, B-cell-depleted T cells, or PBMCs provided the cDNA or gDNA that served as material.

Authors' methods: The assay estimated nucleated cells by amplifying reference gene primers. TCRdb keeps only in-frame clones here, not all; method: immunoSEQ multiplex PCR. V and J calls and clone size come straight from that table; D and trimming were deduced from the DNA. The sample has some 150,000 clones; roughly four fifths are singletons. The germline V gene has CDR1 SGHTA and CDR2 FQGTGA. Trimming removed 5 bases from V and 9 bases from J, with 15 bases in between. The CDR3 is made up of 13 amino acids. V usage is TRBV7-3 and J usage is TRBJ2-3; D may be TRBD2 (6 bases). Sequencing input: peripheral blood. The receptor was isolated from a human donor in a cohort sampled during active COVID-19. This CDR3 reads CASSGAPEGTQYF. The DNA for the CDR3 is TGTGCCAGCAGCGGCGCGCCGGAGGGCACGCAGTATTTT. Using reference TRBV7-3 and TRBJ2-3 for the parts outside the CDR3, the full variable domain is GAGVSQTPSNKVTEKGKYVELRCDPISGHTALYWYRQSLGQGPEFLIYFQGTGAADDSGLPNDRFFAVRPEGSVSTLKIQRTERGDSAVYLCASSGAPEGTQYFGPGTRLTVL.